This passage covers 28 T cell receptor beta chains from one sample sequenced in a study of OX40 agonist ivuxolimab in advanced cancers. The repertoire was sequenced with immunoSEQ multiplex PCR; TCRdb's copy has only in-frame clones and lacks some. The sample records some 77,000 clones, around 83% being singletons. The sample was CD4+ or CD8+ T cells sorted from blood, taken in a trial of the OX40 agonist ivuxolimab. The receptors here all came from an adult with an advanced solid tumor such as melanoma, head and neck, liver or kidney cancer.

The gene calls are TRBV12-5 and TRBJ1-2, with D hard to call. Trimming removed 2 bases from V and 2 bases from J, with 18 bases in between. This CDR3 region has 17 residues. Germline CDR1 and CDR2: LGHNT and FRNRAP. CDR3 bases: TGTGCTAGTGGTTTGAAACCTTGGATAGGGCAGAACTATGGCTACACCTTC. Amino acid sequence: CASGLKPWIGQNYGYTF.

A single count supports this clone. This rearrangement joins TRBV7-2 to TRBJ1-2; D is unclear. This CDR3 has 14 amino acids. Per the germline V gene, CDR1 is SGHTA and CDR2 is FQGNSA. V was pared by 7 bases and J by 0 bases, with 12 bases between. The CDR3 spells CASTSRASNYGYTF. The CDR3 coding sequence is TGTGCCAGCACCTCTCGGGCGTCTAACTATGGCTACACCTTC.

The rearrangement joins TRBV4-3 to TRBJ1-1; D may be TRBD1 (6 bases). CDR1 and CDR2 (germline): LGHNA, YSLEER. The CDR3 covers 15 residues. Deletions cut 1 base from V and 1 base from J, with 10 bases between. The CDR3 DNA reads as TGCGCCAGCAGCCAAGGGACAGCAAGGAACACTGAAGCTTTCTTT. It specifies CASSQGTARNTEAFF.

The chain is built from TRBV5-1 and TRBJ2-2; possible D gene TRBD2, 6 bases. The V gene's germline CDR1 is SGHRS and CDR2 YFSETQ. This CDR3 is built from 13 residues. With 6 bases removed from V and 5 bases from J, the gap between germline ends came to 11 bases. The CDR3 DNA follows: TGCGCCAGCACACGGAGGGAAACCGGGGAGCTGTTTTTT. Its protein product is CASTRRETGELFF.

This clone was detected a few times. The rearrangement joins TRBV5-8 to TRBJ2-3, with D tentatively TRBD2 (5 bases). V lost 5 bases and J lost 5, with 9 bases in between. CDR1 is SGHTS and CDR2 is YDEGEE in the germline V gene. The CDR3 is made up of 12 amino acids. The CDR3 spells CASRAGGDTQYF. DNA for the CDR3: TGTGCCAGCAGGGCGGGTGGAGATACGCAGTATTTT.

The CDR3 DNA follows: TGTGCCAGCAGCTATCGGGGACAGATTAATGAAAAACTGTTTTTT. It codes for CASSYRGQINEKLFF. The chain carries TRBV7-6 and TRBJ1-4, with 7 bases that match TRBD1. Germline CDR1 and CDR2: SGHVS and FNYEAQ. V shed 4 bases and J 4 bases; nucleotides not matched to a gene: 6. The CDR3 consists of 15 residues.

This chain links TRBV28 with TRBJ2-1; 11 bases align to TRBD2. Germline-derived CDR1 and CDR2 are MDHEN and SYDVKM. The V gene end was trimmed by 7 bases and the J gene end by 2 bases; junction bases not matched to a gene: 7. This CDR3 spans 16 amino acids. The CDR3, as DNA: TGTGCCAGCATCCTAGCGGGAGGTGGGGCCTACAATGAGCAGTTCTTC. Protein sequence: CASILAGGGAYNEQFF. Using reference TRBV28 and TRBJ2-1 for the parts outside the CDR3, the full variable domain is DVKVTQSSRYLVKRTGEKVFLECVQDMDHENMFWYRQDPGLGLRLIYFSYDVKMKEKGDIPEGYSVSREKKERFSLILESASTNQTSMYLCASILAGGGAYNEQFFGPGTRLTVL.

This CDR3 reads CASSRPNGDTQYF. CDR3 bases: TGTGCCAGCAGCCGACCGAATGGAGATACGCAGTATTTT. This sequence joins TRBV6-5 and TRBJ2-3; D gene unclear. The ends were cut back, 6 bases at V and 5 bases at J, with 12 bases in the middle. Germline values: CDR1 MNHEY, CDR2 SVGAGI. CDR3 size: 13 residues.

This clone was seen only a few times. J is TRBJ2-7 and V is TRBV28; perhaps TRBD2 as D (6 bases). The ends were cut back, 3 bases at V and 3 bases at J, with 18 bases in the middle. Looked up from germline, CDR1 is MDHEN and CDR2 is SYDVKM. This CDR3 is 16 amino acids long. CDR3 residues: CASSFPRASVSYEQYF. CDR3 DNA: TGTGCCAGCAGTTTCCCCCGGGCTAGCGTTAGCTACGAGCAGTACTTC.

V usage is TRBV27 and J usage is TRBJ1-4, with a tentative D call TRBD1 (6 bases). Deletions cut 0 bases from V and 4 bases from J, with 9 bases between. The CDR3 has 15 residues. CDR1 MNHEY and CDR2 SMNVEV come from the germline V gene (reference sequence). The CDR3, as DNA: TGTGCCAGCAGTTTATCACAGGGACTTAATGAAAAACTGTTTTTT. This translates into CASSLSQGLNEKLFF.

The rearrangement joins TRBV6-6 to TRBJ2-3; weak D call: TRBD2 (6 bases). V lost 4 bases and J 2 bases, leaving 16 bases between the germline ends. Germline lookup yields CDR1 MNHNY and CDR2 SVGAGI (reference sequence). This CDR3 contains 16 residues. CDR3 region: CASSSEGPITTDTQYF. In DNA form, the CDR3 reads TGTGCCAGCAGTTCGGAGGGGCCGATCACCACAGATACGCAGTATTTT.

This clone was seen only a few times. The gene calls are TRBV18 and TRBJ1-4, with 7 bases lining up with TRBD1. The V and J ends lost 6 bases and 3 bases, in that order; junction bases with no gene match: 13. Germline lookup yields CDR1 KGHSH and CDR2 LQKENI. This CDR3 contains 17 residues. CDR3 sequence (DNA): TGTGCCAGCTCGAACCTTACCTTGACAGGGTCTAATGAAAAACTGTTTTTT. Amino acids: CASSNLTLTGSNEKLFF.

This clone was seen only once. The chain combines TRBV5-6 with TRBJ2-5; 10 positions match TRBD2. Germline V lookup: CDR1 SGHDT, CDR2 YYEEEE. The CDR3 runs 15 residues. V was pared by 4 bases and J by 5 bases, with 8 bases of the junction left unmatched. The CDR3 region is CASSGLAETEETQYF. Written as DNA, the CDR3 is TGTGCCAGCAGCGGACTAGCGGAGACGGAGGAGACCCAGTACTTC.

The chain has TRBV7-2 and TRBJ1-1, with D uncertain. The germline V gene has CDR1 SGHTA and CDR2 FQGNSA. There are 13 residues in the CDR3. The germline V and J ends were trimmed by 1 base and 6 bases, with 9 bases remaining between them. For the CDR3, the DNA is TGTGCCAGCAGCTTAGTGGGCGGCGCTGAAGCTTTCTTT. The encoded protein is CASSLVGGAEAFF.

Of note for this clone: The same CDR3 can be traced to other DNA sequences in this sample. V usage is TRBV11-2 and J usage is TRBJ2-1; no firm D call. Trimming removed 1 base from V and 3 bases from J, with 4 bases in between. This CDR3 has 13 amino acids. CDR1 is SGHAT, CDR2 FQNNGV, per germline. As DNA, the CDR3 is TGTGCCAGCAGCTTAGGTAGCTACAATGAGCAGTTCTTC. Translating gives CASSLGSYNEQFF.

A single count supports this clone. This chain connects TRBV7-2 to TRBJ2-7, with D hard to call. This CDR3 has 12 amino acids. The germline gives CDR1 SGHTA, CDR2 FQGNSA. V lost 6 bases and J 2 bases, leaving 8 bases between the germline ends. CDR3 nucleotide sequence: TGTGCCAGCAGTACTGTCGCCTACGAGCAGTACTTC. Its protein is CASSTVAYEQYF.

This chain joins TRBV18 and TRBJ1-1; no definite D call. Trimming removed 3 bases at V and 3 bases at J, with 11 bases between. CDR3 length: 14 amino acids. CDR1 and CDR2 from the germline V gene are KGHSH and LQKENI. Written as DNA, the CDR3 is TGTGCCAGCTCACCGGTTGAATTGGACACTGAAGCTTTCTTT. As protein: CASSPVELDTEAFF.

The chain joins TRBV9 to TRBJ2-1; possibly TRBD2 for D (6 bases). Looked up from germline, CDR1 is SGDLS and CDR2 is YYNGEE. The CDR3 covers 14 residues. The ends were cut back, 3 bases at V and 6 bases at J, with 13 bases in the middle. The CDR3 loop is CASSAQLASNEQFF. The CDR3 DNA reads as TGTGCCAGCAGCGCCCAACTAGCTTCCAATGAGCAGTTCTTC.

The chain employs TRBV9 and TRBJ2-4, with 10 bases aligning to TRBD2. V lost 4 bases, J lost 7 bases, and 14 bases stayed unmatched. The CDR3 runs 17 residues. Germline CDR1 and CDR2: SGDLS and YYNGEE. In DNA, the CDR3 is TGTGCCAGCAGCTCCCTTCCCCTACTAGCGGGACGTAACATTCAGTACTTC. Residues: CASSSLPLLAGRNIQYF.

The rearrangement links TRBV7-2 to TRBJ2-6, with D uncertain. The CDR3 loop spans 14 amino acids. V lost 6 bases to trimming and J lost 1 base, with 7 bases between them. Germline V gene lookup returns CDR1 SGHTA and CDR2 FQGNSA. The CDR3 DNA is TGTGCCAGCAGTCTAGGGTCTGGGGCCAACGTCCTGACTTTC. Translating it yields CASSLGSGANVLTF.

The rearrangement links TRBV7-9 to TRBJ1-4; D might be TRBD1 (5 bases). The CDR3 sequence is 13 residues long. Trimming stripped 5 bases from V and 10 bases from J, with 14 bases between. Germline V gene data show CDR1 as SEHNR and CDR2 as FQNEAQ (reference sequence). CDR3 nucleotides: TGTGCCAGCAGCGTGGTCCTTGGGGGAAAACTGTTTTTT. Protein product: CASSVVLGGKLFF.

The rearrangement joins TRBV28 to TRBJ2-2, with D possibly TRBD1 on 6 matching bases. The CDR3 is 14 amino acids. Trimming pared 5 bases from V and 6 bases from J, leaving 13 bases between. Germline CDR1 is MDHEN and CDR2 is SYDVKM. Here the CDR3 reads CASSKQGIAGELFF. The CDR3 DNA reads as TGTGCCAGCAGTAAACAGGGAATCGCCGGGGAGCTGTTTTTT. Complete variable domain (other parts from reference TRBV28 and TRBJ2-2): DVKVTQSSRYLVKRTGEKVFLECVQDMDHENMFWYRQDPGLGLRLIYFSYDVKMKEKGDIPEGYSVSREKKERFSLILESASTNQTSMYLCASSKQGIAGELFFGEGSRLTVL.

The V and J genes are TRBV7-9 and TRBJ2-7; D may be TRBD1 (6 bases). Trimming pared 0 bases from V and 3 bases from J, leaving 15 bases between. The CDR3 is 16 amino acids. The germline V gene has CDR1 SEHNR and CDR2 FQNEAQ (reference sequence). The CDR3 DNA is TGTGCCAGCAGCTTAGCGGGCGTGCAGGGACACTACGAGCAGTACTTC. Its protein product is CASSLAGVQGHYEQYF.

This clone was observed a handful of times. The chain's CDR3 is CAWSSQNTEAFF. The CDR3 DNA is TGTGCCTGGAGTTCACAGAACACTGAAGCTTTCTTT. This chain links TRBV30 with TRBJ1-1; D unclear. Trimming stripped 2 bases from V and 1 base from J, with 5 bases between. Per germline, CDR1 GTSNPN and CDR2 SVGIG (reference sequence). The CDR3 length is 12 residues.

The chain uses TRBV21-1 and TRBJ1-6. TRBV21-1 is a documented pseudogene. The CDR3 contains 16 residues. CDR3 bases: TGTGCCAGCAGCAAAGAAGGCTCGCGGACGGATTTACCCCTCCACTTT. Translating gives CASSKEGSRTDLPLHF.

This chain uses TRBV28 with TRBJ1-1; 8 bases map to TRBD1. There are 14 residues in the CDR3. V lost 7 bases and J lost 2; bases outside the gene matches: 6. In germline, CDR1 is MDHEN, CDR2 SYDVKM. The CDR3 sequence: CASNPGQGNTEAFF. For the CDR3, the DNA is TGTGCCAGCAATCCCGGACAGGGCAACACTGAAGCTTTCTTT.

This chain joins TRBV6-1 and TRBJ1-2, with D hard to call. With 7 bases removed from V and 4 bases from J, the gap between germline ends came to 16 bases. CDR1 MNHNS and CDR2 SASEGT come from the germline V gene. The CDR3 spans 14 residues. The CDR3 region has the DNA TGTGCCAGCAACTATGCCGTTACCTTCTATGGCTACACCTTC. It encodes CASNYAVTFYGYTF.

The genes are TRBV29-1 and TRBJ2-1; TRBD2 aligns across 8 bases. CDR1 is SQVTM and CDR2 is ANQGSEA in the germline V gene. The CDR3 loop spans 13 amino acids. Trimming removed 4 bases from V and 6 bases from J; junction bases left unmatched: 5. CDR3 residues: CSVVVAGINEQFF. The DNA of the CDR3 is TGCAGCGTTGTAGTAGCGGGAATCAATGAGCAGTTCTTC.